This record looks at one TCR beta chain sequence and its context. Its antigen is unknown. The sample is drawn from a study of CD8+CD57+ T cells in acquired aplastic anemia. About the research overall: Sorting CD4+ and CD8+ cells gave DNA averaging about 3.2 ug.

The V gene's germline CDR1 is GTSNPN and CDR2 SVGIG (reference sequence). The CDR3 spans 14 residues. The V end lost 2 bases, the J end lost 0 bases, and 7 bases lay between the germline ends. The study, taken as a whole, reports: Significance was not reached for CD8+ Simpson's diversity between patients and controls.

TCR beta VDJ combinations and CDR3 sequences were profiled from genomic DNA. TCRdb re-called the reads through MiXCR, storing one row per CDR3 protein. This sample has approximately 200,000 distinct CDR3 sequences, with over 60% found just once. The chain employs TRBV30 and TRBJ2-2; no clear D gene. Sequenced sample: sorted CD4+, CD8+, or CD8+CD57+ T cells (not recorded which) from PBMCs. The sequence was obtained from a human donor in good health. This CDR3 reads CAWSPVPNTGELFF. In DNA, the CDR3 is TGTGCCTGGAGTCCTGTTCCGAACACCGGGGAGCTGTTTTTT.